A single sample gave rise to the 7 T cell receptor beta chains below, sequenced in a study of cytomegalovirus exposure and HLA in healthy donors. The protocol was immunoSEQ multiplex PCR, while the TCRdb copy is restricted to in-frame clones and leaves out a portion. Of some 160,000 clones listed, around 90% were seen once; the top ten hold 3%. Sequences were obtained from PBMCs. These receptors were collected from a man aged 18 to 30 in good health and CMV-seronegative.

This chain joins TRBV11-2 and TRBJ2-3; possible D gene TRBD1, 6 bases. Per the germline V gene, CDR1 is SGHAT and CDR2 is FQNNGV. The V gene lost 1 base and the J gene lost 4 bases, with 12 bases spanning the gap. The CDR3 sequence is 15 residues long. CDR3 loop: CASSLGGAGADTQYF. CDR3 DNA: TGTGCCAGCAGCTTAGGAGGGGCAGGGGCAGATACGCAGTATTTT.

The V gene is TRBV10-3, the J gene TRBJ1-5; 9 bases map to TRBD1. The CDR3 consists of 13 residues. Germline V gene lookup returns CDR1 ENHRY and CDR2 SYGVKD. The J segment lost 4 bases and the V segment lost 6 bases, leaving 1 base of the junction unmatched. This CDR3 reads CAISGTGNQPQHF. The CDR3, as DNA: TGTGCCATCAGCGGGACAGGGAATCAGCCCCAGCATTTT.

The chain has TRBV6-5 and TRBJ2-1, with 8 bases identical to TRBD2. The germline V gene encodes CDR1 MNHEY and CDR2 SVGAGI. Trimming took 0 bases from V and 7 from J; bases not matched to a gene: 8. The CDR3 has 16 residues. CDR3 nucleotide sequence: TGTGCCAGCAGTTACTCGATAGGCCTAGCGGGTAATGAGCAGTTCTTC. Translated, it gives CASSYSIGLAGNEQFF.

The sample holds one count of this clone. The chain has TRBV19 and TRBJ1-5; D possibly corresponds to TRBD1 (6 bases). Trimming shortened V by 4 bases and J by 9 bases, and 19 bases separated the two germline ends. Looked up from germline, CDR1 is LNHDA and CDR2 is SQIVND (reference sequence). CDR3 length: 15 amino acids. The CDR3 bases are TGTGCCAGTAGTACCCAGGGGTCAGGGGAAGGGCCCCAGCATTTT. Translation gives CASSTQGSGEGPQHF.

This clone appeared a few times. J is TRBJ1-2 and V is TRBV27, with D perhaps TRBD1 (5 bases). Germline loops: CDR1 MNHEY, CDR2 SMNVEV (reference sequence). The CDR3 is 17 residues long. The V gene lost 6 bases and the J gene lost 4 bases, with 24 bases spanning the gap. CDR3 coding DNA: TGTGCCAGCAGCCCCCCCAAAGGAGGAGGGGAGGGCTATGGCTACACCTTC. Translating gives CASSPPKGGGEGYGYTF.

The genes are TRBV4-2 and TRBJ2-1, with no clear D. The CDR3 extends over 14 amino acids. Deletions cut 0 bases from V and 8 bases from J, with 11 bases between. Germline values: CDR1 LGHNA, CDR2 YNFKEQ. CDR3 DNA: TGTGCCAGCAGCCAAGATGTTGCCGCGGATGAGCAGTTCTTC. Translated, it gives CASSQDVAADEQFF.

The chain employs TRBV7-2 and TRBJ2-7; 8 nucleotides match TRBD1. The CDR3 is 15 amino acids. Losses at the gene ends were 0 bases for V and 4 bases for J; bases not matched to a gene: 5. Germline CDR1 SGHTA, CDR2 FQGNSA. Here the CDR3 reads CASSLAQGANYEQYF. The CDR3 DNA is TGTGCCAGCAGCTTAGCGCAGGGGGCTAATTACGAGCAGTACTTC.